This T cell receptor beta chain was sequenced during a study of shared clonotypes between healthy human individuals. The count of this clone is one. The V gene lost 4 bases and the J gene lost 8 bases, with 3 bases spanning the gap. There are 10 residues in the CDR3. Profiling relied on immunoSEQ multiplex PCR, and the TCRdb table lists in-frame clones only, not all of them. The sample consists of over 2,000,000 clones, approximately 92% of them appearing once. CD45RO-negative cells were positively selected for CCR7, leaving out terminally differentiated effector memory CD45RA+ cells. The chain joins TRBV23-1 to TRBJ2-1; unclear D gene. TRBV23-1 has ORF status, its function being uncertain. The sample taken for sequencing was naive CD8+ T cells from PBMCs. This receptor was identified in a man younger than 30 in good health. Some clones in this sample may be carry-over from other donors' samples. In nucleotides, the CDR3 is TGCGCCAGCAGTCTGGATGAGCAGTTCTTC. Amino acids: CASSLDEQFF.